What follows are 12 T cell receptor beta chains derived from one specimen sequenced in a study of blood T cell repertoires in COVID-19. Using immunoSEQ multiplex PCR, the repertoire was profiled, and TCRdb retains in-frame clones only, with some absent. The sample lists more than 200,000 clones, around 90% occurring once. Material: peripheral blood. The receptor source for this set is a woman aged 55-75 years with COVID-19, enrolled during active disease.

The genes are TRBV5-8 and TRBJ1-2; TRBD1 matches at 9 bases. Germline-derived CDR1 and CDR2 are SGHTS and YDEGEE. This CDR3 contains 15 residues. Trimming at V came to 4 bases and at J to 5 bases, leaving 9 bases not matched to a gene. CDR3: CASSTFGQGKYGYTF. CDR3 coding DNA: TGTGCCAGCAGCACATTTGGACAGGGGAAATATGGCTACACCTTC.

CDR3 region: CASSRSGNEAFF. The DNA of the CDR3 is TGTGCCAGCAGCCGGTCGGGGAACGAAGCTTTCTTT. The rearrangement joins TRBV7-8 to TRBJ1-1, with D unresolved. Looked up from germline, CDR1 is SGHVS and CDR2 is FQNEAQ. There are 12 residues in the CDR3. The V end was cut by 5 bases, the J end by 8 bases, with 12 bases between.

The chain has TRBV30 and TRBJ1-2, with no clear D. V gave up 1 base and J gave up 0 bases, with 9 bases separating them. The CDR3 is 14 amino acids. In germline, CDR1 is GTSNPN, CDR2 SVGIG (reference sequence). The CDR3 DNA is TGTGCCTGGAGTGGGGCAGCCTCTAACTATGGCTACACCTTC. Translation gives CAWSGAASNYGYTF.

The V call is TRBV2, the J call TRBJ1-2; TRBD1 might be the D (5 bases). This CDR3 spans 13 amino acids. V lost 4 bases, J lost 6 bases, and 12 bases lay in between. Per germline, CDR1 SNHLY and CDR2 FYNNEI. The CDR3 reads CASSVEGINGYTF. As DNA, the CDR3 is TGTGCCAGCAGTGTGGAGGGGATAAATGGCTACACCTTC.

Notes on this clone: The sample holds other DNA sequences that translate to the same CDR3. The rearrangement joins TRBV4-2 to TRBJ1-2, with no clear D. The CDR3 is 13 amino acids. V was pared by 0 bases and J by 4 bases, with 6 bases between. From germline, CDR1 is LGHNA and CDR2 YNFKEQ. CDR3 residues: CASSQEPGYGYTF. The DNA of the CDR3 is TGTGCCAGCAGCCAAGAACCAGGCTATGGCTACACCTTC.

This chain's CDR3 is CASRHFFRLNNQPQHF. The CDR3 bases are TGTGCCAGCCGCCACTTCTTTAGACTCAACAATCAGCCCCAGCATTTT. The chain employs TRBV28 and TRBJ1-5, with no clear D. V dropped 8 bases and J dropped 3 bases, with 20 bases sitting between them. Germline values: CDR1 MDHEN, CDR2 SYDVKM. The CDR3 length is 16 residues.

The rearrangement uses TRBV4-3 and TRBJ2-7; possible D gene TRBD1, 6 bases. The CDR3 has 15 residues. Germline V gives CDR1 LGHNA, CDR2 YSLEER. The ends were cut back, 1 base at V and 0 bases at J, with 10 bases in the middle. The CDR3 is CASSQVLGASYEQYF. The CDR3 region has the DNA TGCGCCAGCAGCCAAGTCCTGGGGGCCTCCTACGAGCAGTACTTC.

The rearrangement links TRBV15 to TRBJ2-7; 8 bases align to TRBD2. Losses at the gene ends were 0 bases for V and 5 bases for J; bases not matched to a gene: 15. Germline CDR1 LNHNV, CDR2 YYDKDF (reference sequence). This CDR3 has 18 residues. CDR3 in amino acids: CATSRDGRGSGGANEQYF. DNA for the CDR3: TGTGCCACCAGCAGAGATGGTCGGGGATCGGGAGGGGCCAACGAGCAGTACTTC.

The chain recombines TRBV28 with TRBJ2-1; 11 bases are shared with TRBD1. There are 16 residues in the CDR3. V gave up 6 bases and J gave up 6 bases; unmatched junction bases: 10. Germline CDR1 and CDR2: MDHEN and SYDVKM. The CDR3 nucleotides read TGTGCCAGCAGAAACTCCGTTGGGACAGGGGGCAATGAGCAGTTCTTC. Translation: CASRNSVGTGGNEQFF.

This chain links TRBV28 with TRBJ1-5; 8 nucleotides agree with TRBD1. The CDR3 is 17 residues long. V was pared by 3 bases and J by 4 bases, with 11 bases of the junction left unmatched. Germline lookup yields CDR1 MDHEN and CDR2 SYDVKM. The CDR3 sequence is CASSFSAGTGFNQPQHF. The CDR3 coding sequence is TGTGCCAGCAGTTTCAGCGCCGGGACAGGATTTAATCAGCCCCAGCATTTT.

V gene TRBV6-5 combines with J gene TRBJ2-1; 10 nucleotides match TRBD2. The length of the CDR3 is 15 residues. The J segment lost 3 bases and the V segment lost 6 bases, leaving 5 bases of the junction unmatched. CDR1 is MNHEY and CDR2 is SVGAGI in the germline V gene. The CDR3 here is CASSNLAGVYNEQFF. CDR3 in DNA: TGTGCCAGCAGCAACCTAGCGGGGGTCTACAATGAGCAGTTCTTC.

This chain joins TRBV5-6 and TRBJ2-1; 14 nucleotides align to TRBD2. CDR3 length: 17 amino acids. CDR1 and CDR2 (germline): SGHDT, YYEEEE. After removal of 4 bases from V and 0 bases from J, the junction contained 3 bases not matched to a gene. CDR3 sequence reads: CASSLGTSGGSYNEQFF. In DNA, the CDR3 is TGTGCCAGCAGCCTTGGGACTAGCGGGGGCTCCTACAATGAGCAGTTCTTC.